Each of the 19 T cell receptor beta chains below was sequenced from the same sample in a study of cytomegalovirus exposure and HLA in healthy donors. The PCR had 60 Vbeta and 13 Jbeta primers. Sequencing used immunoSEQ multiplex PCR; TCRdb keeps in-frame clones, though not all of them. The sample lists about 99,000 clones; 65% to 80% were seen once. Sequenced: PBMCs. Every receptor here comes from a woman between 18 and 29 years old in good health and CMV-seropositive.

The V gene is TRBV5-1, the J gene TRBJ2-7; 9 nucleotides line up with TRBD1. CDR3 length: 16 residues. Germline CDR1 SGHRS, CDR2 YFSETQ. V was clipped by 4 bases and J by 2 bases; unmatched bases: 10. CDR3 bases: TGCGCCAGCAGCAGGTGGGGGACAGGGCAGCCCTACGAGCAGTACTTC. As protein: CASSRWGTGQPYEQYF. Supplemented by reference TRBV5-1 and TRBJ2-7, the full variable domain reads KAGVTQTPRYLIKTRGQQVTLSCSPISGHRSVSWYQQTPGQGLQFLFEYFSETQRNKGNFPGRFSGRQFSNSRSEMNVSTLELGDSALYLCASSRWGTGQPYEQYFGPGTRLTVT.

This chain links TRBV6-1 with TRBJ2-3, with 8 bases lining up with TRBD2. This CDR3 comprises 16 residues. Germline CDR1 and CDR2: MNHNS and SASEGT. J lost 0 bases, V lost 4 bases, and 6 bases had no gene match. The CDR3 sequence is CASSAILAASTDTQYF. The CDR3 region has the DNA TGTGCCAGCAGTGCGATACTAGCGGCAAGCACAGATACGCAGTATTTT.

The V gene is TRBV28, the J gene TRBJ2-5, with D uncertain. The V and J ends lost 6 bases and 7 bases respectively, with 9 bases between them. This CDR3 region has 11 residues. CDR1 and CDR2 from the germline V gene are MDHEN and SYDVKM. The CDR3 spells CASSPSGTQYF. The CDR3, as DNA: TGTGCCAGCAGCCCCTCGGGGACCCAGTACTTC.

The chain links TRBV2 to TRBJ2-7; TRBD1 matches 8 bases. V lost 1 base and J lost 6; bases outside the gene matches: 8. From germline, CDR1 is SNHLY and CDR2 FYNNEI. The CDR3 consists of 15 residues. CDR3 loop: CASSEEQGQVREQYF. The CDR3 DNA reads as TGTGCCAGCAGTGAAGAGCAGGGACAGGTTCGCGAGCAGTACTTC. Full variable domain (remainder filled in from reference TRBV2 and TRBJ2-7): EPEVTQTPSHQVTQMGQEVILRCVPISNHLYFYWYRQILGQKVEFLVSFYNNEISEKSEIFDDQFSVERPDGSNFTLKIRSTKLEDSAMYFCASSEEQGQVREQYFGPGTRLTVT.

The gene calls are TRBV9 and TRBJ2-1; 7 bases agree with TRBD2. Germline V gene data show CDR1 as SGDLS and CDR2 as YYNGEE. After removal of 5 bases from V and 6 bases from J, the junction contained 5 bases not matched to a gene. CDR3 length equals 13 residues. CDR3 sequence: CASRGGGLNEQFF. The CDR3 DNA sequence: TGTGCCAGCAGGGGGGGAGGGCTCAATGAGCAGTTCTTC. The variable domain in full, completed from reference TRBV9 and TRBJ2-1, reads DSGVTQTPKHLITATGQRVTLRCSPRSGDLSVYWYQQSLDQGLQFLIQYYNGEERAKGNILERFSAQQFPDLHSELNLSSLELGDSALYFCASRGGGLNEQFFGPGTRLTVL.

The V gene is TRBV9, the J gene TRBJ2-1; 8 bases are shared with TRBD1. Germline CDR1 and CDR2: SGDLS and YYNGEE. The trim removed 4 bases at V and 0 bases at J, leaving 3 bases unmatched. The CDR3 has 15 residues. CDR3 in amino acids: CASSPDRVSYNEQFF. The CDR3 DNA reads as TGTGCCAGCAGCCCGGACAGGGTCTCCTACAATGAGCAGTTCTTC.

The rearrangement joins TRBV5-6 to TRBJ2-7; 7 bases agree with TRBD1. Germline V lookup: CDR1 SGHDT, CDR2 YYEEEE. This CDR3 comprises 15 residues. V lost 6 bases to trimming and J lost 2 bases; unmatched junction nucleotides: 11. Written as DNA, the CDR3 is TGTGCCAGCACCCAAATCTGGACAGGCCCCTACGAGCAGTACTTC. Protein sequence: CASTQIWTGPYEQYF.

This clone was observed a handful of times. V and J are TRBV6-6 and TRBJ1-2, with D perhaps TRBD1 (6 bases). Trimming stripped 0 bases from V and 8 bases from J, with 19 bases between. Germline values: CDR1 MNHNY, CDR2 SVGAGI (reference sequence). The CDR3 contains 16 residues. CDR3 nucleotide sequence: TGTGCCAGCAGTTACTCTCCCCGGGGGGCTCCGAGGGGCTACACCTTC. This sequence encodes CASSYSPRGAPRGYTF.

The chain recombines TRBV18 with TRBJ2-7; 8 bases are shared with TRBD2. The CDR3 runs to 15 residues. The V gene's germline CDR1 is KGHSH and CDR2 LQKENI. The trim removed 0 bases at V and 4 bases at J, leaving 5 bases unmatched. The CDR3 here is CASSPPSPSGYEQYF. As DNA, the CDR3 is TGTGCCAGCTCACCACCTTCACCTAGCGGGTACGAGCAGTACTTC.

This sequence joins TRBV10-2 and TRBJ2-3; 13 positions match TRBD2. Germline V lookup: CDR1 WSHSY, CDR2 SAAADI. V was clipped by 6 bases and J by 6 bases; unmatched bases: 18. The CDR3 length is 19 residues. CDR3 DNA sequence: TGCGCCAGCAGAAAACTAGCGGGGGGGCCGTTAGGTAGCGTGGATACGCAGTATTTT. Its translation: CASRKLAGGPLGSVDTQYF.

The chain combines TRBV4-3 with TRBJ2-2; D is perhaps TRBD2 (5 bases). Between the trimmed V and J ends, which lost 0 bases and 7 bases, there was a span of 12 bases. Germline V gives CDR1 LGHNA, CDR2 YSLEER. CDR3 length equals 15 residues. The CDR3 coding sequence is TGCGCCAGCAGCCAAGATGTCCAGCGGAACGGGGAGCTGTTTTTT. Translating it yields CASSQDVQRNGELFF.

V is TRBV14 and J is TRBJ2-5; unclear D gene. Trimming removed 4 bases at V and 2 bases at J, with 8 bases between. CDR3 length: 13 amino acids. The V gene's germline CDR1 is SGHDN and CDR2 FVKESK. The DNA for the CDR3 is TGTGCCAGCAGCCTGCGGCGGCAAGAGACCCAGTACTTC. It codes for CASSLRRQETQYF. The full variable domain, in which reference TRBV14 and TRBJ2-5 provide the parts outside the CDR3, is EAGVTQFPSHSVIEKGQTVTLRCDPISGHDNLYWYRRVMGKEIKFLLHFVKESKQDESGMPNNRFLAERTGGTYSTLKVQPAELEDSGVYFCASSLRRQETQYFGPGTRLLVL.

V usage is TRBV5-1 and J usage is TRBJ1-1; D ambiguous. V lost 0 bases to trimming and J lost 1 base, with 13 bases between them. The germline gives CDR1 SGHRS, CDR2 YFSETQ. The CDR3 is 16 amino acids. CDR3 sequence: CASSLGSVVRNTEAFF. The CDR3 nucleotides are TGCGCCAGCAGCTTGGGTTCGGTGGTTAGGAACACTGAAGCTTTCTTT.

The gene calls are TRBV7-6 and TRBJ1-1; 11 nucleotides agree with TRBD1. Germline V gene lookup returns CDR1 SGHVS and CDR2 FNYEAQ. J gave up 4 bases and V 5 bases, and 3 bases lay outside the gene matches. The CDR3 sequence is 14 residues long. The CDR3 reads CASSGQGAVTEAFF. CDR3 sequence (DNA): TGTGCCAGCAGCGGACAGGGGGCAGTCACTGAAGCTTTCTTT.

This rearrangement joins TRBV5-4 to TRBJ2-2, with TRBD1 matching 8 bases. The germline V gene has CDR1 SGHNT and CDR2 YYREEE (reference sequence). The J segment lost 5 bases and the V segment lost 4 bases, leaving 10 bases of the junction unmatched. There are 16 residues in the CDR3. The CDR3 region has the DNA TGTGCCAGCAGCCCTCAGGGGGCAGTGATGACCGGGGAGCTGTTTTTT. This translates into CASSPQGAVMTGELFF.

V gene TRBV10-3 combines with J gene TRBJ2-7; D is perhaps TRBD2 (6 bases). The V gene lost 6 bases and the J gene lost 0 bases, with 6 bases spanning the gap. This CDR3 comprises 12 residues. Germline V CDR1 and CDR2: ENHRY, SYGVKD. The CDR3 nucleotides are TGTGCCATCAGGGGGGGCTCCTACGAGCAGTACTTC. This sequence encodes CAIRGGSYEQYF.

The genes are TRBV5-5 and TRBJ1-6; 12 positions agree with TRBD1. The V and J ends lost 4 bases and 13 bases, in that order; junction bases with no gene match: 9. Germline assignment: CDR1 SGHKS and CDR2 YYEKEE (reference sequence). The length of the CDR3 is 15 residues. The CDR3 here is CASSAPGTGGSPLHF. In DNA form, the CDR3 reads TGTGCCAGCAGCGCACCCGGGACAGGGGGCTCGCCCCTCCACTTT.

The chain is built from TRBV20-1 and TRBJ1-1; the D is unclear. Germline CDR1 reads DFQATT; CDR2 reads SNEGSKA (reference sequence). The V end lost 5 bases, the J end lost 3 bases, and 7 bases lay between the germline ends. The length of the CDR3 is 11 residues. CDR3 region: CSARRDTEAFF. The CDR3 DNA sequence: TGCAGTGCTCGACGGGACACTGAAGCTTTCTTT.

The rearrangement links TRBV5-4 to TRBJ2-7; D perhaps matches TRBD2 (7 bases). The V end was cut by 4 bases, the J end by 4 bases, with 15 bases between. There are 14 residues in the CDR3. Per the germline V gene, CDR1 is SGHNT and CDR2 is YYREEE (reference sequence). CDR3 loop: CASSPGGQLYEQYF. The CDR3 DNA reads TGTGCCAGCAGCCCGGGGGGACAATTGTACGAGCAGTACTTC. Full variable domain (outside the CDR3, taken from reference TRBV5-4 and TRBJ2-7): ETGVTQSPTHLIKTRGQQVTLRCSSQSGHNTVSWYQQALGQGPQFIFQYYREEENGRGNFPPRFSGLQFPNYSSELNVNALELDDSALYLCASSPGGQLYEQYFGPGTRLTVT.